This T cell receptor (beta chain) was documented in a study of T cell responses to AZD1222 COVID-19 vaccine. The CDR3 sequence is 14 residues long. Per the germline V gene, CDR1 is SSHAT and CDR2 is FNYEAQ (reference sequence). Findings and caveats of the study: Vaccine-associated CD4 TCRs spanned spike, dominant at 160-218 and 743-854. Seropositive AZD1222 recipients at baseline numbered only five or six. A reported finding is that nearly half of spike-specific TCRs target unmutated variant regions.

Only in-frame clones appear in the TCRdb table, and some are missing; sequencing was by immunoSEQ multiplex PCR. In the table there are over 20,000 clones, 87% of which are singletons. Note on this clone: Antigen unknown.

The chain uses TRBV7-7 and TRBJ1-3; D is unresolved. The sample consisted of peripheral blood, taken 28 days after the second AZD1222 dose. This TCR was recovered from an adult who received the AZD1222 COVID-19 vaccine. The CDR3 nucleotides are TGTGCGACCGGACTGGTTTACGGTGGAAACACCATATATTTT. Protein: CATGLVYGGNTIYF.